Given below is one T cell receptor (beta chain) in context. What it binds is not known. This sample is drawn from a study of T cells expressing NK-cell markers. Findings of the study overall: Several of the donors carried dominant NKG2C+ clonotypes that took up about 1.0-7.5% of their CD8+ T cells.

Germline CDR1 is LNHNV and CDR2 is YYDKDF (reference sequence). The CDR3 contains 17 residues. Using the 5' RACE reads, TCRdb records one entry per CDR3 protein without DNA. Its table lists over 150,000 distinct CDR3 sequences. The receptor was isolated from a woman in her fifties or sixties in good health. Input material: blood T cells: a sorted CD56 or NKG2C T cell subset, CD4+ or CD8+ T cells, or bulk PBMC T cells (not recorded which). The chain recombines TRBV15 with TRBJ2-5; TCRdb's D gene call, TRBD2, goes unchecked for lack of DNA. CDR3 sequence: CATSRESGRGERETQYF.